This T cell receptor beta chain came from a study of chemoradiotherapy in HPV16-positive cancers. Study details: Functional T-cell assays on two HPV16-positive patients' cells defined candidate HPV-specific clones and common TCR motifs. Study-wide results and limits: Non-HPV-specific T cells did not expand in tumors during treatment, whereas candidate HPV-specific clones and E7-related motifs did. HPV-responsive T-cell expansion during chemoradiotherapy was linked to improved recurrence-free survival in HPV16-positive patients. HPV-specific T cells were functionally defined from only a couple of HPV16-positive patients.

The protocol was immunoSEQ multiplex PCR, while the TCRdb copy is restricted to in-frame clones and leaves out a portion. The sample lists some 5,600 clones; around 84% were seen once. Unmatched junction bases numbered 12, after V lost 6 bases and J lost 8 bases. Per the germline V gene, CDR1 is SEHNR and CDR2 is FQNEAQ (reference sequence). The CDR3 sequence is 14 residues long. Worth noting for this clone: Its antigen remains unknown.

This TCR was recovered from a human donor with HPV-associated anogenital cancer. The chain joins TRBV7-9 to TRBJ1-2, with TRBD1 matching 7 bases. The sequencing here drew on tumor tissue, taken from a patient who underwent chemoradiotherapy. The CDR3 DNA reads TGTGCCAGCAGTTTCAATAGGGGGCAAGGGGGCTACACCTTC. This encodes CASSFNRGQGGYTF.